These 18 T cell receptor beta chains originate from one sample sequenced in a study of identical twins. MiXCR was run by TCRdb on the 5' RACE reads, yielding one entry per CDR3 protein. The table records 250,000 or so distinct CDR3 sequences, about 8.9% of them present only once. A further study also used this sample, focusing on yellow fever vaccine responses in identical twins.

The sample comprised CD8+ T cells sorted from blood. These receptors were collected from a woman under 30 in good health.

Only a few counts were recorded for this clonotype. The CDR3 coding sequence is TGTGCCAGCAGTTCCAGACTAGCGGGAGTCTACGAGCAGTACTTC. It is translated as CASSSRLAGVYEQYF. V and J are TRBV12-3 or TRBV12-4 and TRBJ2-7; TRBD2 matches at 12 bases. J lost 3 bases, V lost 4 bases, and 4 bases had no gene match. This CDR3 contains 15 residues.

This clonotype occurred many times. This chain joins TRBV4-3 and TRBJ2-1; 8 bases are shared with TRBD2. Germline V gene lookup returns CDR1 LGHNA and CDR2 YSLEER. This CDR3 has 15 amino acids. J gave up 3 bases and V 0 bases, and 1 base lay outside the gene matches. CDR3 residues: CASSQDAGGYNEQFF. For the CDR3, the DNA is TGCGCCAGCAGCCAAGACGCGGGAGGCTACAATGAGCAGTTCTTC.

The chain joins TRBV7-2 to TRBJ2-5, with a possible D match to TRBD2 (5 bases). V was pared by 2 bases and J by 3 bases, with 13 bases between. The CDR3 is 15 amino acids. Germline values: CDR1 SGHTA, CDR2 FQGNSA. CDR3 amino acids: CASSLSPHGEETQYF. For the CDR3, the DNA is TGTGCCAGCAGCTTATCTCCCCACGGGGAAGAGACCCAGTACTTC.

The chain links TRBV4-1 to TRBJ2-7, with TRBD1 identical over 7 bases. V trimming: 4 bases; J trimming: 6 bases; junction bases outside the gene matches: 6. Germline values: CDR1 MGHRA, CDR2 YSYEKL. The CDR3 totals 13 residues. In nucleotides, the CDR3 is TGCGCCAGCAGCCCACGTAGGGGGCTCGAGCAGTACTTC. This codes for CASSPRRGLEQYF.

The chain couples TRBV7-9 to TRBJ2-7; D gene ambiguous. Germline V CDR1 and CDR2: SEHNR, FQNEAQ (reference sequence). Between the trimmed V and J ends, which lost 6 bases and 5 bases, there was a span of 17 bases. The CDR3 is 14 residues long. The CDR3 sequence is CASSPDPSLDEQYF. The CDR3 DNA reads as TGTGCCAGCAGTCCCGATCCGTCTCTGGACGAGCAGTACTTC.

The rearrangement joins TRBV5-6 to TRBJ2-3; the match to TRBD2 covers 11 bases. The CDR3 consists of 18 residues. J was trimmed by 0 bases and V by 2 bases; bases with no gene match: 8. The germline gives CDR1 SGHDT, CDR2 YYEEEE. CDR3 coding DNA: TGTGCCAGCAGCTTTGTCGGAACTAGCGGGGGAAGCACAGATACGCAGTATTTT. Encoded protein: CASSFVGTSGGSTDTQYF.

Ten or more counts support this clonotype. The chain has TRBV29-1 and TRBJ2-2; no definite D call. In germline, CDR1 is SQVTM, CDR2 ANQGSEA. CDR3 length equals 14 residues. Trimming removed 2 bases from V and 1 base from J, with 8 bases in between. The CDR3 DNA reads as TGCAGCGTTGAATGGAAGGGGAACACCGGGGAGCTGTTTTTT. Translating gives CSVEWKGNTGELFF.

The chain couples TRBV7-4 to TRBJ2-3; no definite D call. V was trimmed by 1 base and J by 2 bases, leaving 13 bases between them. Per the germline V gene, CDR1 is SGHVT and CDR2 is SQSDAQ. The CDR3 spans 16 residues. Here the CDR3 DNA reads TGTGCCAGCAGCTTAGGCGAGCTCTACAACACAGATACGCAGTATTTT. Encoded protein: CASSLGELYNTDTQYF.

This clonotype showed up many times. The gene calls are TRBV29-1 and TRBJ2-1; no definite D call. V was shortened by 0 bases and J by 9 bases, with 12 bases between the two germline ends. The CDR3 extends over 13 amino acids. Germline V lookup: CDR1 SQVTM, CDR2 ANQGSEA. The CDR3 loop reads CSVEDIGSFEQFF. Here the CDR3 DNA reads TGCAGCGTTGAAGATATCGGGTCGTTTGAGCAGTTCTTC.

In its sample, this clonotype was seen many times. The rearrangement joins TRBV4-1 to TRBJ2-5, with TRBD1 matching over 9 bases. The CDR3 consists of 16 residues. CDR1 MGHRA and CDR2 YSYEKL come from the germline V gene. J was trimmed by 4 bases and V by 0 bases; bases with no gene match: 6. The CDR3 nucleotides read TGCGCCAGCAGCCAAGATAATGCGGGACAGGGAGAGACCCAGTACTTC. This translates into CASSQDNAGQGETQYF.

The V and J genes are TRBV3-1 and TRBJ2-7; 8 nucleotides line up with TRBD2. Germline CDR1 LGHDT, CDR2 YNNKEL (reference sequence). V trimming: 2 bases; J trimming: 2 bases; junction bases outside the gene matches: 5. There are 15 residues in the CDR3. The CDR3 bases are TGTGCCAGCAGCCAAACGGGACTAGGAGCCTACGAGCAGTACTTC. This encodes CASSQTGLGAYEQYF.

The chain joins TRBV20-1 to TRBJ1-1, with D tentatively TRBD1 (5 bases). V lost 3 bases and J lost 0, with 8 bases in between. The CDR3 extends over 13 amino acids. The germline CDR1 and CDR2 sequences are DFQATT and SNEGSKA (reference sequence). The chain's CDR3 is CSASWGMNTEAFF. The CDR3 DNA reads TGCAGTGCTAGTTGGGGCATGAACACTGAAGCTTTCTTT.

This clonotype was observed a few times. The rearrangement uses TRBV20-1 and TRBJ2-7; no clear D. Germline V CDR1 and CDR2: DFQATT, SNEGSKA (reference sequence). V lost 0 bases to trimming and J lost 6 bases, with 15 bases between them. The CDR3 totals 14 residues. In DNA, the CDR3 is TGCAGTGCTAGAGATGGCGGAGATTACGCCGAGCAGTACTTC. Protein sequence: CSARDGGDYAEQYF.

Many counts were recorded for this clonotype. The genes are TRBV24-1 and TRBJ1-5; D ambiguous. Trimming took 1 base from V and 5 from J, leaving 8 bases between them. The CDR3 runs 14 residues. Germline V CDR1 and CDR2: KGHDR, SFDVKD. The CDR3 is CATSDFLGDQPQHF. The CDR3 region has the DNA TGTGCCACCAGTGATTTTCTCGGGGATCAGCCCCAGCATTTT.

CDR3 protein: CASSYSAGRLTDTQYF. In DNA form, the CDR3 reads TGTGCCAGCAGTTACTCAGCGGGTAGACTCACAGATACGCAGTATTTT. This chain links TRBV6-2 or TRBV6-3 with TRBJ2-3; D may be TRBD2 (6 bases). V was shortened by 0 bases and J by 2 bases, with 12 bases between the two germline ends. This CDR3 region has 16 residues. Looked up from germline, CDR1 is MNHEY and CDR2 is SVGEGT.

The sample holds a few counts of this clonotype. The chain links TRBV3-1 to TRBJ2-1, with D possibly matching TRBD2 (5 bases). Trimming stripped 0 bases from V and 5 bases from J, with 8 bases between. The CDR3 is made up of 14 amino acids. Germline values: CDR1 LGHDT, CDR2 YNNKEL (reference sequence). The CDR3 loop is CASSQDRGDNEQFF. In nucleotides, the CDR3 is TGTGCCAGCAGCCAAGATCGGGGAGACAATGAGCAGTTCTTC.

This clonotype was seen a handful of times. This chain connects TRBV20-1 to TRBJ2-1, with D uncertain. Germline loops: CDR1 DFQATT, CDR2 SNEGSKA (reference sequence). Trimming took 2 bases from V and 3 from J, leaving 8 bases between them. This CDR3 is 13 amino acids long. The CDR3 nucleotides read TGCAGTGCTAGAAGGGTCAGCTACAATGAGCAGTTCTTC. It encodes CSARRVSYNEQFF.

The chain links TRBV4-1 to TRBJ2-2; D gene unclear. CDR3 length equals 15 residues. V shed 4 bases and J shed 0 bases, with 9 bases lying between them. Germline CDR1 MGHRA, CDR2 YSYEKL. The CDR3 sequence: CASSPTRTNTGELFF. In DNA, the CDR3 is TGCGCCAGCAGCCCTACACGTACGAACACCGGGGAGCTGTTTTTT.